This T cell receptor beta chain was recovered during a study of human T cells and chemical hapten exposure. The germline CDR1 and CDR2 sequences are MDHEN and SYDVKM. The V end lost 7 bases, the J end lost 2 bases, and 15 bases lay between the germline ends. The CDR3 spans 15 residues. TCRdb processed the RACE reads anew with MiXCR; each CDR3 protein has one entry. The table records around 56,000 distinct CDR3 sequences, over 9% of them present only once. Time point reported: pre-sensitization, week 0. The treatment: therapeutic diphenylcyclopropenone sensitization with weekly scalp DPC. Whole blood, unfractionated, served as the material for total RNA extraction. Findings and caveats of the study: As the donors had alopecia, their immune response may differ from healthy people's.

This clonotype was recorded at least ten times. Its specificity is not known. The receptor was derived from a man aged 35-49 years with alopecia areata. Some clones in this sample may be carry-over from other donors' samples. This sample comprised whole blood, obtained in connection with sensitization to the hapten diphenylcyclopropenone (DPC). The J gene is TRBJ2-1, the V gene TRBV28; D call uncertain. CDR3 sequence: CASIKVPSTYNEQFF. The CDR3 DNA reads TGTGCCAGCATTAAGGTCCCCAGCACCTACAATGAGCAGTTCTTC.